A single sample is the source of the 2 T cell receptor beta chains below, sequenced in a study of shared clonotypes between healthy human individuals. Sequencing was performed with immunoSEQ multiplex PCR; in TCRdb, only in-frame clones are kept and a portion is missing. Of approximately 700,000 clones listed, around three quarters were seen once; the top ten hold around 1.7%. Sequenced material: memory CD4+ T cells sorted from blood. Subset meaning: CD45RA-negative fraction. These TCRs come from a woman under 40 in good health.

This clone was seen a single time. The rearrangement uses TRBV19 and TRBJ2-5; tentatively, D is TRBD1 (6 bases). Germline CDR1 reads LNHDA; CDR2 reads SQIVND (reference sequence). The CDR3 has 14 amino acids. V gave up 5 bases and J gave up 3 bases, with 13 bases separating them. The CDR3 loop is CASSVTRTEETQYF. The CDR3 nucleotides read TGTGCCAGTAGTGTCACACGGACAGAAGAGACCCAGTACTTC.

The chain employs TRBV25-1 and TRBJ2-7; D gene unclear. This CDR3 spans 12 amino acids. With 5 bases removed from V and 3 bases from J, the gap between germline ends came to 8 bases. The germline V gene encodes CDR1 MGHDK and CDR2 SYGVNS. CDR3 DNA sequence: TGTGCCAGCAGTAGGAACCTCTACGAGCAGTACTTC. Its protein is CASSRNLYEQYF.